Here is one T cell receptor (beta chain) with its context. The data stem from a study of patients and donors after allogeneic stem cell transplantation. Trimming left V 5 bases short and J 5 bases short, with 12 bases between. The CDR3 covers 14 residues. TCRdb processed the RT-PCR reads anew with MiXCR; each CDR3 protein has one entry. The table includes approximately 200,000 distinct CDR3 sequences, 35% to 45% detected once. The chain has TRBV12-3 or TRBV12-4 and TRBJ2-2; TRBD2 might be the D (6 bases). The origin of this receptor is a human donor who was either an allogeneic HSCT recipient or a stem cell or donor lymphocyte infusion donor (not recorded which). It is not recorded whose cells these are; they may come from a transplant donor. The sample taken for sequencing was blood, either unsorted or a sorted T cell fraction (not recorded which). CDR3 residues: CASSGGRQTGELFF. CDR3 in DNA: TGTGCCAGCAGTGGGGGGAGACAGACCGGGGAGCTGTTTTTT.